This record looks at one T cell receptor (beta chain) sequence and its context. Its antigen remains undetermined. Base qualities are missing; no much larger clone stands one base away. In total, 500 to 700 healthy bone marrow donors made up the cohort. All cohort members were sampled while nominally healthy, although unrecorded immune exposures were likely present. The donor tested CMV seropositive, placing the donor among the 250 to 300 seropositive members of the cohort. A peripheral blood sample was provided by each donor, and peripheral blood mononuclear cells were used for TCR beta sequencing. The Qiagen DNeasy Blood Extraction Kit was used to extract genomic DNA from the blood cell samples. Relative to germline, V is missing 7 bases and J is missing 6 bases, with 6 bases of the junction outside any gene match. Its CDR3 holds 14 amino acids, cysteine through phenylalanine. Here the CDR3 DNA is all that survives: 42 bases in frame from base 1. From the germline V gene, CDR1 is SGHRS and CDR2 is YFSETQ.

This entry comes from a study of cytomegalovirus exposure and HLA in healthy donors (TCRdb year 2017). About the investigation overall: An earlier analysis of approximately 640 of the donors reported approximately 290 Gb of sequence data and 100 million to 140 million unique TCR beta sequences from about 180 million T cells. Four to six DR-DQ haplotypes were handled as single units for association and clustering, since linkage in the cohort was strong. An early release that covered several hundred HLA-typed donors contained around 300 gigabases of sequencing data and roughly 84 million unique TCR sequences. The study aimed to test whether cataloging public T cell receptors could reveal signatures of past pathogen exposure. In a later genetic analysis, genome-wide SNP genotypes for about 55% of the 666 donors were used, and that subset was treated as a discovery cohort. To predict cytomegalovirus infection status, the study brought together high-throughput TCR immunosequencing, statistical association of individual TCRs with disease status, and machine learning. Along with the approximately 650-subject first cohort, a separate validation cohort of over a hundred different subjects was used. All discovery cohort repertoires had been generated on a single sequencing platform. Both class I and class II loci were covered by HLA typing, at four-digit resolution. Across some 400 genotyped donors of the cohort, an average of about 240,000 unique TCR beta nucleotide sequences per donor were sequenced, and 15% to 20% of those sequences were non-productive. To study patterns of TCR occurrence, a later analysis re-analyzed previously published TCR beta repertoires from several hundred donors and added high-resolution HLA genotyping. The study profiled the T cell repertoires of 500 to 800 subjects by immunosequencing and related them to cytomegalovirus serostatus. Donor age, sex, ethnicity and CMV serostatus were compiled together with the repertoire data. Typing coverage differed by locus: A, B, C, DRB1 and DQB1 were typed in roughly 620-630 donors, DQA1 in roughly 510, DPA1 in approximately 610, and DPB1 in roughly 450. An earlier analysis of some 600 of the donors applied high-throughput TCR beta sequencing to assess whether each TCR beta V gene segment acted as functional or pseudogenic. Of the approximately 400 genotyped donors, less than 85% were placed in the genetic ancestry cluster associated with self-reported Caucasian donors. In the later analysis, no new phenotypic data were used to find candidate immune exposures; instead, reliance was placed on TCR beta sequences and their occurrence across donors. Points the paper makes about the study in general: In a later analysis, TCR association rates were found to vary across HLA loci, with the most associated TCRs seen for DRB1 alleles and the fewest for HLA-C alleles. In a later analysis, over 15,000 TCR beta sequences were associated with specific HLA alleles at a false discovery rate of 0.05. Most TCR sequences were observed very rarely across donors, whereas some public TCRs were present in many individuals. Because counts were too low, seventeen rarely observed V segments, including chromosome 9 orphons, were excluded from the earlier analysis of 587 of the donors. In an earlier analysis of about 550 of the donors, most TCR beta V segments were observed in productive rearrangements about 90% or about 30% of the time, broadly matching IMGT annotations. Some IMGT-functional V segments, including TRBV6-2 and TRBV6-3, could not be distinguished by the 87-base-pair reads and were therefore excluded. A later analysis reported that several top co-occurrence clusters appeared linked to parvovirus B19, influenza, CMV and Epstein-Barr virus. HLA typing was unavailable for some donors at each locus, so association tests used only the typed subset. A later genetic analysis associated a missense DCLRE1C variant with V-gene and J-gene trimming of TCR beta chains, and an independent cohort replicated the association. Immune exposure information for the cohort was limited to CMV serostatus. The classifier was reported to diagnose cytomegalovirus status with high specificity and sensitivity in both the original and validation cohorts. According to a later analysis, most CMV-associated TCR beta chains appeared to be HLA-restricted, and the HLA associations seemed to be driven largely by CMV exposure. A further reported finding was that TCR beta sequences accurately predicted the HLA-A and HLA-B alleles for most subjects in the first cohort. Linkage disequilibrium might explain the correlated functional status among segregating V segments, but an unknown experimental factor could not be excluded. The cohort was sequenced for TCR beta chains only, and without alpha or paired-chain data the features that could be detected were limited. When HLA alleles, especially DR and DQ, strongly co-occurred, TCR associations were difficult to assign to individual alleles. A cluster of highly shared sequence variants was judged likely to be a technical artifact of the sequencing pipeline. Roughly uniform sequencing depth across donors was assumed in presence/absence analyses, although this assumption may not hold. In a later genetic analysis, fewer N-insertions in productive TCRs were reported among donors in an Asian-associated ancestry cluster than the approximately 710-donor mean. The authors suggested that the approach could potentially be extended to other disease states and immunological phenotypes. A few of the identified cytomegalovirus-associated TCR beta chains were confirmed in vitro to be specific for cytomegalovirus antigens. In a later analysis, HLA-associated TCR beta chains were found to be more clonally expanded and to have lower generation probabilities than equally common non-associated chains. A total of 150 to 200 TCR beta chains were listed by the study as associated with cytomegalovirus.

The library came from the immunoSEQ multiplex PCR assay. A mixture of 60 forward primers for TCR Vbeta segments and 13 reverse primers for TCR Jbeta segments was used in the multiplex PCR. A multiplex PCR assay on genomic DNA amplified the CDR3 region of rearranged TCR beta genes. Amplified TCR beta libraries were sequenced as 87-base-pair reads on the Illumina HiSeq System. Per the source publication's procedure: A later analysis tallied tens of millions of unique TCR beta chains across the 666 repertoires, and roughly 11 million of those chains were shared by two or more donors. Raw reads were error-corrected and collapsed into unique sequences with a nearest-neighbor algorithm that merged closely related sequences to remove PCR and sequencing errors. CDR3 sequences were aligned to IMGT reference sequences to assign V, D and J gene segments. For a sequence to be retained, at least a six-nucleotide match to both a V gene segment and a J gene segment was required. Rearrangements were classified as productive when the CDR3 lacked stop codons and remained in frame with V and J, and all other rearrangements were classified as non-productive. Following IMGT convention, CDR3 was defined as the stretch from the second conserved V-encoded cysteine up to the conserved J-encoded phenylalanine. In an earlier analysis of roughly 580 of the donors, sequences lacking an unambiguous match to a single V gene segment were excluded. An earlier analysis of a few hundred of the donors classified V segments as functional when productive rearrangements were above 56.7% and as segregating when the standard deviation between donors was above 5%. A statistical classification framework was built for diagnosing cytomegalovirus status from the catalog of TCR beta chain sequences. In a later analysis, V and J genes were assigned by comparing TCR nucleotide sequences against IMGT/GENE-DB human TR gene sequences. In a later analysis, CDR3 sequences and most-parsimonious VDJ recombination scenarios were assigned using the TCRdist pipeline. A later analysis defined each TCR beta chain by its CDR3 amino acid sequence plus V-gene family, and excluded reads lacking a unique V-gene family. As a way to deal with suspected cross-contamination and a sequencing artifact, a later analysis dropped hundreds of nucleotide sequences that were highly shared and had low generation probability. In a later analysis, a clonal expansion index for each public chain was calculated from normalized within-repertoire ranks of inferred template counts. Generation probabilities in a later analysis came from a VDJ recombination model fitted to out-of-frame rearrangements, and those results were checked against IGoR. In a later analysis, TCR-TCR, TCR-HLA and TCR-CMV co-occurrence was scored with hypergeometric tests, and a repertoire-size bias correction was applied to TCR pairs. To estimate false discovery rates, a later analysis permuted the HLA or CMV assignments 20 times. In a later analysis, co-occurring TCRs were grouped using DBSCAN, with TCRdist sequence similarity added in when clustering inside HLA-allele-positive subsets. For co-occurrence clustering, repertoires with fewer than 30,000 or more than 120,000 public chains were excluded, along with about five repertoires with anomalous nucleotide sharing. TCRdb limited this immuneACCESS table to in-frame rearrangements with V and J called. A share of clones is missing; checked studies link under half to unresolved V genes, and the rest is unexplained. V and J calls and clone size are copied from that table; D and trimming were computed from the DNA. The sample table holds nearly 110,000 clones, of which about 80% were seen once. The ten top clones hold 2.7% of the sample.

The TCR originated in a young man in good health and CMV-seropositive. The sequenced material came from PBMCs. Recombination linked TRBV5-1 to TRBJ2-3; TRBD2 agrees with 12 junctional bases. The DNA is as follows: TGCGCCAGCGGGCTAGCGGGGGGGTTGGATACGCAGTATTTT. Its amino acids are CASGLAGGLDTQYF.